This passage covers 25 T cell receptor beta chains from one sample sequenced in a study of molecular identifiers for immune sequencing clone quantification (dated by TCRdb to the late 2010s). Library preparation used PCR. Sequencing relied on an Illumina HiSeq 4000. The public sequencing data were trimmed at Q25 with fastp and processed into clonotypes with MiXCR by TCRdb, which kept only in-frame beta chains. Rows merge per CDR3 protein into single entries with the most common DNA and genes. Within this sample are roughly 320,000 distinct CDR3 sequences, with 20% to 25% of them counted one time only. 0.81% of the sample goes to the ten largest clones. Sequencing was done on a sample of naive CD8+ T cells from blood, with Jurkat cell RNA spiked in. Taken with the paper, the label for cell subset or site translates to: FACS-sorted CD8+CD4-CCR7+CD45RA+ naive T cells. All receptors come from a human donor in good health. Some libraries in this study had Jurkat cell RNA spiked in.

For this clonotype: A read error is possible here, since a much larger clone lies one base away. The chain is built from TRBV20-1 and TRBJ2-2; D is ambiguous. The CDR3 totals 13 residues. Germline V gives CDR1 DFQATT, CDR2 SNEGSKA (reference sequence). The CDR3 coding sequence is TGCAGTGCTAGAGGAACAGCCACCGAGGAGCTGTTTTTT. This translates into CSARGTATEELFF.

In this sample, this clonotype turned up many times. At one end the junction does not follow the germline gene, possibly because of a read error. The chain is built from TRBV6-2 or TRBV6-3 and TRBJ1-5; perhaps TRBD1 as D (6 bases). The CDR3 has 15 residues. The V gene's germline CDR1 is MNHEY and CDR2 SVGEGT. Here the CDR3 DNA reads TGTGCCAGCAGTAACTCCCTACAGGGTAACCAGCCCCAGCATTTT. Protein sequence: CASSNSLQGNQPQHF.

This clonotype was picked up many times. CDR3 amino acids: CASSYGGGVADTQYF. The DNA for the CDR3 is TGTGCCAGCAGTTATGGCGGGGGTGTGGCAGATACGCAGTATTTT. J is TRBJ2-3 and V is TRBV6-2 or TRBV6-3; 7 nucleotides match TRBD2. Germline V gene sequence: CDR1 MNHEY, CDR2 SVGEGT. CDR3 size: 15 residues. Losses at the gene ends were 3 bases for V and 4 bases for J; bases not matched to a gene: 7.

Regarding this clonotype: A single base separates this from a much larger clone, so it may be a read error. Since the CDR3 does not end with the conserved phenylalanine or tryptophan, this likely comes from a read error. The CDR3 is CASSLDQPQHL. CDR3 nucleotide sequence: TGTGCCAGCAGTTTGGATCAGCCCCAGCATCTT. This chain connects TRBV28 to TRBJ1-5; D is unresolved. The CDR3 consists of 11 residues. The germline V gene has CDR1 MDHEN and CDR2 SYDVKM. V lost 3 bases and J 5 bases, leaving 2 bases between the germline ends.

The J gene is TRBJ2-6, the V gene TRBV19; no reliable D call. The germline V gene encodes CDR1 LNHDA and CDR2 SQIVND (reference sequence). Trimming removed 2 bases at V and 4 bases at J, with 12 bases between. The CDR3 runs 16 residues. The CDR3 is CASSISRRSGANVLTF. Written as DNA, the CDR3 is TGTGCCAGTAGTATATCACGACGATCCGGGGCCAACGTCCTGACTTTC.

The rearrangement joins TRBV4-1 to TRBJ1-6, with TRBD1 matching 7 bases. There are 16 residues in the CDR3. V gave up 4 bases and J gave up 7 bases; unmatched junction bases: 10. Germline-derived CDR1 and CDR2 are MGHRA and YSYEKL. This CDR3 reads CASSRTTGLENSPLHF. CDR3 in DNA: TGCGCCAGCAGCCGTACGACAGGGCTAGAGAATTCACCCCTCCACTTT.

Of note for this clonotype: A single base separates this from a much larger clone, so it may be a read error. J is TRBJ2-5 and V is TRBV6-5; 7 bases map to TRBD1. From germline, CDR1 is MNHEY and CDR2 SVGAGI. This CDR3 has 12 residues. CDR3 bases: TGTGTCACCTGGGACAGACAAGAGACCCAGTACTTC. Protein: CVTWDRQETQYF.

This clonotype was counted ten times or more. The chain is built from TRBV7-9 and TRBJ2-7, with D tentatively TRBD1 or TRBD2 (5 bases each). This CDR3 spans 16 amino acids. CDR1 is SEHNR and CDR2 is FQNEAQ in the germline V gene (reference sequence). Trimming cost V 5 bases and J 3 bases, with 20 bases left between them. As DNA, the CDR3 is TGTGCCAGCAGCCCGAACCCCGGGGACGTGGGCTACGAGCAGTACTTC. It codes for CASSPNPGDVGYEQYF.

This clonotype has a count of ten or more. V gene TRBV7-9 combines with J gene TRBJ2-3; the match to TRBD2 covers 14 bases. Per the germline V gene, CDR1 is SEHNR and CDR2 is FQNEAQ (reference sequence). V was clipped by 5 bases and J by 2 bases; unmatched bases: 12. The CDR3 consists of 19 residues. The CDR3 loop reads CASSPTSGRAELFTDTQYF. CDR3 sequence (DNA): TGTGCCAGCAGCCCGACTAGCGGGAGGGCCGAGTTATTCACAGATACGCAGTATTTT.

The chain uses TRBV20-1 and TRBJ2-2, with 7 nucleotides matching TRBD2. Trimming removed 1 base from V and 4 bases from J; junction bases left unmatched: 12. The CDR3 has 17 residues. Germline CDR1 is DFQATT and CDR2 is SNEGSKA (reference sequence). CDR3 nucleotides: TGCAGTGCTAGAGCTCCCCCCGCGGGAGTGATCACCGGGGAGCTGTTTTTT. Protein: CSARAPPAGVITGELFF.

The chain employs TRBV4-2 and TRBJ2-7, with 7 bases matching TRBD2. CDR1 and CDR2 (germline): LGHNA, YNFKEQ. Losses at the gene ends were 0 bases for V and 2 bases for J; bases not matched to a gene: 4. The CDR3 sequence is 15 residues long. CDR3 amino acids: CASSQEVAGAYEQYF. The CDR3 DNA reads as TGTGCCAGCAGCCAAGAGGTGGCGGGAGCCTACGAGCAGTACTTC.

Details on this clonotype: The junction and the germline gene differ at one end; a read error may be behind it. V and J are TRBV5-4 and TRBJ1-1, with 12 bases matching TRBD1. The length of the CDR3 is 15 residues. Per germline, CDR1 SGHNT and CDR2 YYREEE (reference sequence). The CDR3 region has the DNA TGTGCCAGCAGTAAGGGACAGGGGGCTGACACTGAAGATTTCTTT. Its protein product is CASSKGQGADTEDFF.

The sample holds many counts of this clonotype. The chain links TRBV7-6 to TRBJ2-3, with D possibly called TRBD1 or TRBD2 (5 bases each). V shed 0 bases and J shed 3 bases, with 10 bases lying between them. The CDR3 length is 15 residues. The germline V gene encodes CDR1 SGHVS and CDR2 FNYEAQ. The chain's CDR3 is CASSLARGLTDTQYF. DNA for the CDR3: TGTGCCAGCAGCTTAGCGAGGGGATTAACAGATACGCAGTATTTT.

This clonotype was found many times. This chain links TRBV13 with TRBJ2-5, with D uncertain. Trimming removed 0 bases from V and 4 bases from J, with 3 bases in between. The CDR3 has 12 residues. Germline V lookup: CDR1 PRHDT, CDR2 FYEKMQ (reference sequence). The CDR3 bases are TGTGCCAGCAGCTTAGGTCGAGAGACCCAGTACTTC. Its translation: CASSLGRETQYF.

Regarding this clonotype: Just one base apart from a much larger clone, this may be a read error. The CDR3 bases are TGTGCCATCAGTGAGGGAACCGGGCAGTACTTC. The encoded protein is CAISEGTGQYF. This chain uses TRBV10-3 with TRBJ2-7, with D unclear. The CDR3 spans 11 residues. Germline loops: CDR1 ENHRY, CDR2 SYGVKD. V gave up 2 bases and J gave up 9 bases, with 8 bases separating them.

The table lists this clonotype with many counts. V usage is TRBV5-6 and J usage is TRBJ2-7; D may be TRBD2 (6 bases). The CDR3 sequence is 13 residues long. Trimming left V 3 bases short and J 2 bases short, with 9 bases between. Germline CDR1 is SGHDT and CDR2 is YYEEEE. The CDR3 coding sequence is TGTGCCAGCAGCTCCGGCGGGGCCTACGAGCAGTACTTC. Protein: CASSSGGAYEQYF.

The gene calls are TRBV29-1 and TRBJ2-1; 7 bases agree with TRBD2. V shed 7 bases, J shed 4 bases, and the junction held 13 bases outside the gene matches. Per germline, CDR1 SQVTM and CDR2 ANQGSEA. The CDR3 is made up of 15 amino acids. The CDR3 reads CSAPGGGGGYNEQFF. The CDR3 DNA follows: TGCAGCGCCCCGGGCGGAGGCGGGGGTTACAATGAGCAGTTCTTC.

This clonotype appeared a few times. Sequence at one end of the junction differs from germline and may be a read error. The V and J genes are TRBV7-7 and TRBJ2-1, with TRBD2 matching 10 bases. Germline values: CDR1 SSHAT, CDR2 FNYEAQ (reference sequence). The CDR3 totals 13 residues. Written as DNA, the CDR3 is TGTGCTAGCAGCGTCGGACTAGCGGATGAGCAGTTCTTC. It yields the protein CASSVGLADEQFF.

Ten or more counts support this clonotype. The gene calls are TRBV28 and TRBJ1-2, with TRBD1 matching 7 bases. This CDR3 has 20 amino acids. V was clipped by 1 base and J by 1 base; unmatched bases: 18. CDR1 is MDHEN, CDR2 SYDVKM, per germline. The CDR3 DNA is TGTGCCAGCAGTTTATATGGGACAGCGGTAAGGGGGTCCAATAACTATGGCTACACCTTC. This gives the protein CASSLYGTAVRGSNNYGYTF.

This clonotype was seen ten or more times. V usage is TRBV19 and J usage is TRBJ2-3; 9 nucleotides align to TRBD1. From germline, CDR1 is LNHDA and CDR2 SQIVND (reference sequence). The CDR3 has 14 amino acids. V trimming: 10 bases; J trimming: 3 bases; junction bases outside the gene matches: 8. CDR3 in amino acids: CATRRDRVTDTQYF. The CDR3 DNA sequence: TGTGCCACCCGGCGGGACAGGGTAACAGATACGCAGTATTTT.

This clonotype was seen many times. V gene TRBV12-3 or TRBV12-4 combines with J gene TRBJ2-2; 8 positions agree with TRBD2. The CDR3 length is 15 residues. V shed 8 bases and J 5 bases; nucleotides not matched to a gene: 10. The CDR3 loop is CASCEAGVWTGELFF. The CDR3 DNA follows: TGTGCCAGCTGTGAAGCGGGGGTCTGGACCGGGGAGCTGTTTTTT.

At least ten counts were recorded for this clonotype. The chain couples TRBV27 to TRBJ2-7; D uncertain. CDR1 MNHEY and CDR2 SMNVEV come from the germline V gene (reference sequence). V was clipped by 5 bases and J by 7 bases, with 9 bases between them. This CDR3 is 11 amino acids long. The CDR3 coding sequence is TGTGCCAGCAGTGTTGGAGCGGAGCAGTACTTC. This codes for CASSVGAEQYF.

V and J are TRBV6-6 and TRBJ1-5; TRBD1 might be the D (5 bases). The CDR3 loop spans 14 amino acids. Per germline, CDR1 MNHNY and CDR2 SVGAGI (reference sequence). Trimming shortened V by 4 bases and J by 4 bases, and 11 bases separated the two germline ends. CDR3 amino acids: CASSSRAANQPQHF. In nucleotides, the CDR3 is TGTGCCAGCAGTTCCAGGGCCGCAAATCAGCCCCAGCATTTT.

This clonotype was observed many times. V and J are TRBV12-3 or TRBV12-4 and TRBJ2-7, with 8 positions matching TRBD1. The CDR3 loop spans 14 amino acids. Trimming took 6 bases from V and 0 from J; bases not matched to a gene: 4. The CDR3 DNA reads TGTGCCAGCAGCCTGACAGGGGACTCCTACGAGCAGTACTTC. Translated: CASSLTGDSYEQYF.

For this clonotype: A read error is possible here, since a much larger clone lies one base away. The chain links TRBV11-2 to TRBJ1-3; no clear D gene. V was shortened by 4 bases and J by 2 bases, with 12 bases between the two germline ends. The length of the CDR3 is 15 residues. Germline V CDR1 and CDR2: SGHAT, FQNNGV. CDR3 bases: TGTGCCAGCAGCTGTTTGGATGGGCCTGGAAACACCATATATTTT. This translates into CASSCLDGPGNTIYF.